This T cell receptor (beta chain) was profiled in a study of cytomegalovirus exposure and HLA in healthy donors. 13 Jbeta primers and 60 Vbeta primers were used for the PCR. Data came from immunoSEQ multiplex PCR; TCRdb stores just in-frame clones and leaves some out. The data hold fewer than 60,000 clones, with roughly four fifths observed a single time. Though probably carrying unrecorded immune exposures, donors were nominally healthy at sampling. Trimming took 10 bases from V and 2 from J, leaving 18 bases between them. The germline CDR1 and CDR2 sequences are MDHEN and SYDVKM. The CDR3 sequence is 15 residues long.

The sample was PBMCs. This rearrangement joins TRBV28 to TRBJ1-3, with unresolved D. This sequence was found in a man aged 50-60 years in good health and CMV-seronegative. CDR3 sequence reads: CATSTMSIPGNTIYF. CDR3 sequence (DNA): TGTGCCACCTCGACAATGTCAATCCCTGGAAACACCATATATTTT.